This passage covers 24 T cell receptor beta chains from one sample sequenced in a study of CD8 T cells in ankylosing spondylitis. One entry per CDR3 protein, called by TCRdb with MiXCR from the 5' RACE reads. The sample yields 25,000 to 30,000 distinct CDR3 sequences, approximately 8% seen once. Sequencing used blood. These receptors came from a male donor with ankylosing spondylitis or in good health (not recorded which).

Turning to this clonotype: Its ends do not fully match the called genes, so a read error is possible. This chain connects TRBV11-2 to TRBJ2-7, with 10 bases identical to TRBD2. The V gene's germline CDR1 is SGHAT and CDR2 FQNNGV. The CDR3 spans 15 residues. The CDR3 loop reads CASTLLAGGSYEQYF. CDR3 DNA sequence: TGTGCCAGCACCTTATTAGCGGGAGGTTCCTACGAGCAGTACTTC.

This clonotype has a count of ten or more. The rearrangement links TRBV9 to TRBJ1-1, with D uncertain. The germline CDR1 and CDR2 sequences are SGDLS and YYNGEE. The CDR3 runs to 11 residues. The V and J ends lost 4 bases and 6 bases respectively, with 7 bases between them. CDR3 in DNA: TGTGCCAGCAGCCCCCTCTCTGAAGCTTTCTTT. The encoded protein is CASSPLSEAFF.

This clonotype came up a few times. The CDR3 region is CSIGQALYNEQFF. In nucleotides, the CDR3 is TGCAGCATTGGACAGGCCCTCTACAATGAGCAGTTCTTC. This chain uses TRBV29-1 with TRBJ2-1, with TRBD1 identical over 7 bases. CDR1 is SQVTM, CDR2 ANQGSEA, per germline. V shed 8 bases and J 3 bases; nucleotides not matched to a gene: 7. The CDR3 sequence is 13 residues long.

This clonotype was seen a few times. CDR3 coding DNA: TGTGCCAGCAGCTTAGGGGTGGAGCTGGGCGAGCAGTACTTC. It translates to CASSLGVELGEQYF. The gene calls are TRBV7-2 and TRBJ2-7; D is unresolved. The CDR3 is made up of 14 amino acids. Trimming cost V 1 base and J 6 bases, with 13 bases left between them. Germline assignment: CDR1 SGHTA and CDR2 FQGNSA.

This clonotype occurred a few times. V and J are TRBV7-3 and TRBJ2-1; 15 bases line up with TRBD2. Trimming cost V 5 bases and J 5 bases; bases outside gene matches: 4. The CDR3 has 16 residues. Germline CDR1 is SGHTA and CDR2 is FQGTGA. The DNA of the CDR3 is TGTGCCAGCAGCCCCCGGACTAGCGGGAGGGACAATGAGCAGTTCTTC. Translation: CASSPRTSGRDNEQFF.

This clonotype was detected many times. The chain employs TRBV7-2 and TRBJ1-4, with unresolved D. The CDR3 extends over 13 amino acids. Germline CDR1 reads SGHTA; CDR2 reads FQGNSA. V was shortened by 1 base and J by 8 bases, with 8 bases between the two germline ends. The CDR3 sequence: CASSLVSGEKLFF. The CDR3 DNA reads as TGTGCCAGCAGCTTAGTCTCGGGGGAAAAACTGTTTTTT. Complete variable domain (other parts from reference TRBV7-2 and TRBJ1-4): GAGVSQSPSNKVTEKGKDVELRCDPISGHTALYWYRQSLGQGLEFLIYFQGNSAPDKSGLPSDRFSAERTGGSVSTLTIQRTQQEDSAVYLCASSLVSGEKLFFGSGTQLSVL.

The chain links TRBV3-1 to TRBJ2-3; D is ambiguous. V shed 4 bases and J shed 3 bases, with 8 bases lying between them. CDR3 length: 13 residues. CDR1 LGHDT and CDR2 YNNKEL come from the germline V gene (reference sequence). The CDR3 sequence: CASSPTGTDTQYF. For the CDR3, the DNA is TGTGCCAGCAGCCCTACCGGGACAGATACGCAGTATTTT.

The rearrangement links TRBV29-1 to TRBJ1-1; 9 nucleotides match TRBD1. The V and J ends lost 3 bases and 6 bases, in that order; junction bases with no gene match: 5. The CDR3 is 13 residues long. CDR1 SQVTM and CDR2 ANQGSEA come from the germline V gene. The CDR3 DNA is TGCAGCGTTGAGGGGACAGGGATGTCTGAAGCTTTCTTT. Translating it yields CSVEGTGMSEAFF.

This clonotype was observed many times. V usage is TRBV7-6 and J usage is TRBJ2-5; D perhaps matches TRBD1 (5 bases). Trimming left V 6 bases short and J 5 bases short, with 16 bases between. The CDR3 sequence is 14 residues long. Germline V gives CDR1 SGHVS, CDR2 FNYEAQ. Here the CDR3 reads CASRDIRGSETQYF. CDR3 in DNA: TGTGCCAGCAGAGACATTAGGGGTTCGGAGACCCAGTACTTC.

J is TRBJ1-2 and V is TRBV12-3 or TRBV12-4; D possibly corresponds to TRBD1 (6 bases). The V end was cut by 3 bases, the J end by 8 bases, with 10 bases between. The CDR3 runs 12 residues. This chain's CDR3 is CASSFAGVGYTF. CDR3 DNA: TGTGCCAGCAGTTTTGCAGGGGTCGGCTACACCTTC.

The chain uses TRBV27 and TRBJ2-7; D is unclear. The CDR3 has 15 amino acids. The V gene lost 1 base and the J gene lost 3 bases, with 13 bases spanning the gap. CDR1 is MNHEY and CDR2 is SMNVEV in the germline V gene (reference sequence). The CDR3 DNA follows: TGTGCCAGCAGTTTATTTCCGGGCCCGAACTACGAGCAGTACTTC. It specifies CASSLFPGPNYEQYF.

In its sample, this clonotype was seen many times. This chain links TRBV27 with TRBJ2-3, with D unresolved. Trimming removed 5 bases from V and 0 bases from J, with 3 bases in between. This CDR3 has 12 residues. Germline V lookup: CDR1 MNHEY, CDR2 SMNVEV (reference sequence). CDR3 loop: CASSPSTDTQYF. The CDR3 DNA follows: TGTGCCAGCAGTCCGAGCACAGATACGCAGTATTTT.

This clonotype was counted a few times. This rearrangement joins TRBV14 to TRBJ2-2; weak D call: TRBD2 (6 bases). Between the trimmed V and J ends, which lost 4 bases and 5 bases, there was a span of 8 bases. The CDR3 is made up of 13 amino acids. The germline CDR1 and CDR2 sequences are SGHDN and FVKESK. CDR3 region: CASSPTRTGELFF. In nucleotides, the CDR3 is TGTGCCAGCAGCCCGACTAGAACCGGGGAGCTGTTTTTT.

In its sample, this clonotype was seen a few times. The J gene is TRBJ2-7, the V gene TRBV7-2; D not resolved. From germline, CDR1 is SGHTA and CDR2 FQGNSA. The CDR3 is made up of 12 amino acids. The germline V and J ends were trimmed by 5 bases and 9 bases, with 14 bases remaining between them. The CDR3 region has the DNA TGTGCCAGCAGCCCACTTCTCGACGCGCAGTACTTC. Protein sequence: CASSPLLDAQYF.

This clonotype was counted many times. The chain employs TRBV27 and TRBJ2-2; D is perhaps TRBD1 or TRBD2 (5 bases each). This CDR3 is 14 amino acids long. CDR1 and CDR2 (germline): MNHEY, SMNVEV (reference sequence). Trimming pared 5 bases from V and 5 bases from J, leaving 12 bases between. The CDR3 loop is CASSQGRRTGELFF. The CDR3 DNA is TGTGCCAGCAGTCAGGGACGCCGAACCGGGGAGCTGTTTTTT.

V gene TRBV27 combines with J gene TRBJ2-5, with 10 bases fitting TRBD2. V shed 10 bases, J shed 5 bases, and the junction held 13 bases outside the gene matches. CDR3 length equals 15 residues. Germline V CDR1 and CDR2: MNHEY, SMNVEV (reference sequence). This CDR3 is CATRSLAGDGETQYF. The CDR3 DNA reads TGTGCCACCCGCTCCCTAGCGGGGGACGGGGAGACCCAGTACTTC.

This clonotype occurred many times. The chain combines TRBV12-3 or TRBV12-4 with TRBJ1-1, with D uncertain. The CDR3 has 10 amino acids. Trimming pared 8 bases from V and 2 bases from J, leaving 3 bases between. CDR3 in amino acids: CASSNTEAFF. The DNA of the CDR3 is TGTGCCAGCTCTAACACTGAAGCTTTCTTT.

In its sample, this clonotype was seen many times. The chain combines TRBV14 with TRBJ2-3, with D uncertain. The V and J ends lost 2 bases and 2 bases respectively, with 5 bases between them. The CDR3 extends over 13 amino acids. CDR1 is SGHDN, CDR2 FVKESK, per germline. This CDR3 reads CASSQPATDTQYF. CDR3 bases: TGTGCCAGCAGCCAACCAGCCACAGATACGCAGTATTTT.

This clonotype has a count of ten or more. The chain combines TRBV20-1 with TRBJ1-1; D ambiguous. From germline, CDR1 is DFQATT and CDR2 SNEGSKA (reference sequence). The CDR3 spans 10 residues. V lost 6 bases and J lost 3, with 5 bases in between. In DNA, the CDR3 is TGCAGTGCCATTGACACTGAAGCTTTCTTT. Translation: CSAIDTEAFF.

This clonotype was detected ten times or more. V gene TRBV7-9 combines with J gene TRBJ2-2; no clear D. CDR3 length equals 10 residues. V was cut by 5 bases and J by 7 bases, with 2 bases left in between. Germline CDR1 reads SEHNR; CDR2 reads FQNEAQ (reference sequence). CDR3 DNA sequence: TGTGCCAGCAGCATCGGGGAGCTGTTTTTT. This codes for CASSIGELFF.

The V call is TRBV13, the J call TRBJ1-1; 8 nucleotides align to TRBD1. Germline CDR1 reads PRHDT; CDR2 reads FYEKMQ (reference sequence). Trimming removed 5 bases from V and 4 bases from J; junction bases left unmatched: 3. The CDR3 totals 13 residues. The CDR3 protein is CASSLTGGTEAFF. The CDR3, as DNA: TGTGCCAGCAGCCTTACAGGGGGCACTGAAGCTTTCTTT.

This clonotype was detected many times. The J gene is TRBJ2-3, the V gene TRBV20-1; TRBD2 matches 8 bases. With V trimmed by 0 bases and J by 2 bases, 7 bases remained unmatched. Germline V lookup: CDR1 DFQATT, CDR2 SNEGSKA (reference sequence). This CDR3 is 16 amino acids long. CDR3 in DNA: TGCAGTGCTAGAGATAGGCGACTAGCGAACACAGATACGCAGTATTTT. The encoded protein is CSARDRRLANTDTQYF.

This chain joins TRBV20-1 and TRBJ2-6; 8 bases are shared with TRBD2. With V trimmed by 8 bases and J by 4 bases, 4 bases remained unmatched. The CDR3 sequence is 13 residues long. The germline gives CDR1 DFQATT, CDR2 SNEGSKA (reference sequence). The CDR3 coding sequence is TGCAGTTCCCTAGCGGGCGGGGCCAACGTCCTGACTTTC. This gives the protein CSSLAGGANVLTF.

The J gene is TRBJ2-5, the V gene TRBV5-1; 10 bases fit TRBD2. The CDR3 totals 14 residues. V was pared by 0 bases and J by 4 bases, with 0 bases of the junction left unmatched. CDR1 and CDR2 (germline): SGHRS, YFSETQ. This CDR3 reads CASSLGLAGETQYF. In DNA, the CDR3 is TGCGCCAGCAGCTTGGGACTAGCGGGAGAGACCCAGTACTTC.